The present entry profiles one TCR beta chain with its context. What it recognizes is unknown. Treatment denoted: oral pan-JAK inhibitor, 5-10 mg twice daily. Obtained from alopecia areata patients were lesional scalp punch biopsies along with peripheral blood. These data are taken from a study of CD8+ T cells in alopecia areata. Whole-study results and caveats: Among the top 100, expanded CD8+ clones were significantly decreased by tofacitinib, as was scalp clonality.

cDNA prepared by RNA extraction and subsequent reverse transcription served as the template for sequencing. The table came from immunoSEQ multiplex PCR; TCRdb's copy has only in-frame clones and leaves some out. Found here are 200,000 to 250,000 clones, under 70% of them singletons; the top ten hold around 1.3%. CDR1 is GTSNPN, CDR2 SVGIG, per germline (reference sequence). The CDR3 sequence is 15 residues long. The chain has TRBV30 and TRBJ2-2, with D perhaps matching TRBD1 or TRBD2 (5 bases each). Material: CD4+ T cells sorted from blood, obtained around week 44, from a patient treated with tofacitinib. The TCR sequence derives from a human donor with alopecia areata. CDR3: CARTGTSTNTGELFF. CDR3 DNA sequence: TGTGCTCGTACGGGGACGTCCACGAACACCGGGGAGCTGTTTTTT.